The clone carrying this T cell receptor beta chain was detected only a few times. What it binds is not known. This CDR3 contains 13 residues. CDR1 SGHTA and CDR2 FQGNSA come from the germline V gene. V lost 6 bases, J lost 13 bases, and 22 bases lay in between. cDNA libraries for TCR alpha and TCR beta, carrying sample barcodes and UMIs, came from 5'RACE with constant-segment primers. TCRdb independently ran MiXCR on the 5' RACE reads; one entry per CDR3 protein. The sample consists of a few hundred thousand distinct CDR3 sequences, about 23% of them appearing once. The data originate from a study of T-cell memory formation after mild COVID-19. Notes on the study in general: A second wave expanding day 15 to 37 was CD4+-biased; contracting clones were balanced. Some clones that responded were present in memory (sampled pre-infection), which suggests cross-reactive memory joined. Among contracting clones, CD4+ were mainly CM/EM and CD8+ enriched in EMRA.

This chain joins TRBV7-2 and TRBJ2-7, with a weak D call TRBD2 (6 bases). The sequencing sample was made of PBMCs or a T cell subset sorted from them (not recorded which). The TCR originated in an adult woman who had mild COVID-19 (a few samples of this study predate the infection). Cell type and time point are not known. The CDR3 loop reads CASSLNWEVTTYF. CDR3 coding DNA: TGTGCCAGCAGTCTGAATTGGGAGGTGACAACATACTTC.